This T cell receptor beta chain was recorded in a study of radiotherapy plus CTLA-4 blockade in lung cancer. This clone was found once. This CDR3 has 18 residues. Germline values: CDR1 MGHDK, CDR2 SYGVNS. Trimming at V came to 1 base and at J to 1 base, leaving 11 bases not matched to a gene. Repertoires were generated with immunoSEQ multiplex PCR, while TCRdb's copy carries only in-frame clones and drops some. The data show approximately 35,000 clones, more than 80% seen once. This receptor was identified in a human donor with non-small cell lung cancer who had stable disease on radiotherapy plus ipilimumab. The rearrangement links TRBV25-1 to TRBJ2-5; 8 bases map to TRBD2. The specimen comprised peripheral blood, sampled from a patient treated with radiotherapy plus ipilimumab. DNA of the CDR3: TGTGCCAGCAGTGAATGGGCGGGAGGCGGCTTTTCCCAAGAGACCCAGTACTTC. It is translated as CASSEWAGGGFSQETQYF.